This T cell receptor beta chain was observed in a study of shared clonotypes between healthy human individuals (dated by TCRdb to the early 2020s). About the full investigation: A few men and two women, aged 18 to 49 years, made up the cohort. Each donor's leukapheresis produced roughly between roughly 0.9 and 8.9 billion PBMCs. For each donor, CD4 naive and CD4 memory were each given three plates, CD8 naive was given two plates, and CD8 memory was given one plate. To increase sequencing depth and limit assay-specific biases, TCR repertoire library preparation and sequencing were carried out by different laboratories using diverse techniques. To estimate repertoire size and how much clonotype sharing occurs between individuals, the study deeply sequenced the blood TCR repertoires of several healthy adults. Overall study outcomes, separate from this receptor: Compared with non-shared clonotypes, the clonotypes found in all four sorted-subset donors had higher generation probabilities. Across a handful of donors, approximately 5% of naive CD4, approximately 3.6% of naive CD8, about 2.3% of memory CD4, and roughly 0.41% of memory CD8 clonotypes were shared. Estimated clonotype richness was generally larger for naive than for memory subsets. The small number of donors limited the genetic and exposure-history diversity represented. Rarefaction of sorted-subset datasets indicated incomplete sequencing despite the large sequencing depth. Based on pairwise subsampling, the degree of clonotype sharing among donors was expected to be affected by sequencing depth. Sampling was limited to blood, and TCR repertoires in tissue likely differ from TCR repertoires in blood.

This clone was seen just once. Its antigen is currently not known. No base quality information exists; no much larger clone differs at one position. CD8 naive samples were CD45RO-negative cells positively selected for CCR7, giving a CD45RA+CCR7+ population that excluded TemRA cells. Healthy HIV-negative adults with no recently reported acute infections or vaccinations were included as donors. Every donor was a Caucasian adult residing in Nashville, Tennessee, USA. Blood was obtained by leukapheresis, after which PBMCs were separated by Ficoll-Histopaque density gradient centrifugation and cryopreserved in liquid nitrogen vapor phase. Purity and quantity of every magnetically sorted T cell population were checked by analytical flow cytometry. From each sorted fraction, genomic DNA was isolated and quantified by UV absorbance on a Nanodrop 2000c. CDR3 length: 16 amino acids, cysteine to phenylalanine. CDR3 DNA only is kept here, 48 bases in frame from base 1. After removal of 5 bases from V and 6 bases from J, the junction retains 9 bases not matched to a gene. CDR1 MGHRA and CDR2 YSYEKL are derived from the germline V gene.

Using the deep immunoSEQ assay, TCR CDR3 regions were amplified from genomic DNA by multiplex PCR. Extracted genomic DNA from each cell subset was distributed evenly across all wells of several immunoSEQ 96-well plates, and each plate was treated as a replicate. Each replicate PCR for sorted subsets received roughly 0.2 ug genomic DNA, equal to roughly 33,000 T cell genomes. Purified libraries were quantified with a Qubit 3.0 fluorometer, sized on a Bioanalyzer 2100, and re-quantified with the KAPA Library Quantification kit. Every immunoSEQ 96-well plate was sequenced on a separate single-read 150-cycle Illumina NextSeq 550 flow cell. The published analysis was carried out like this. The immunoSEQ output contained only junctional sequences without quality scores, so filtering could not match that applied to full-length reads. To assign V/J genes and CDR3, sequences were annotated against IMGT germline references using PyIR, a Python wrapper for IgBLAST v1.9. Any read was removed if the V/J assignment was weak (E-value above 1e-6), the CDR3 was missing, or the read contained stop codons, out-of-frame junctions, or ambiguous translated residues. A V3J clonotype was defined by an identical inferred V gene, J gene, and CDR3 amino acid sequence. The percentage overlap between two repertoires was calculated by dividing the number of shared unique clonotypes by the size of the smaller repertoire. Three approaches were used to assess repertoire richness: RTK rarefaction, the Chao1 estimator, and Recon v2.1 estimates of unobserved clonotypes. OLGA was used to compute generation probabilities for all TCRbeta clonotypes that the gDNA method yielded from a handful of donors. TCRdb's version of the immuneACCESS table is confined to in-frame rearrangements and falls short of the full clone set. An unresolved V gene accounts for under half of the shortfall where checked; the remainder is of unknown origin. V and J calls and clone size are those listed in that table; D and trimming were worked out from the DNA. The sample table shows about 590,000 clones, and around 95% are seen once. In total, the top ten clones hold approximately 0.1% of the sample.

The sequence links TRBV4-1 to TRBJ2-2; TRBD2 matches 10 bases in the middle. Sequenced input: naive CD8+ T cells sorted from blood. The sample's cell subset or site label, in plain terms: CD45RA+CCR7+. The TCR originated in a woman aged 25-40 years in good health. The CDR3 corresponds to CASSDRLAGVAGELFF. The DNA sequence is TGCGCCAGCAGCGACAGGCTAGCGGGAGTGGCCGGGGAGCTGTTTTTT.